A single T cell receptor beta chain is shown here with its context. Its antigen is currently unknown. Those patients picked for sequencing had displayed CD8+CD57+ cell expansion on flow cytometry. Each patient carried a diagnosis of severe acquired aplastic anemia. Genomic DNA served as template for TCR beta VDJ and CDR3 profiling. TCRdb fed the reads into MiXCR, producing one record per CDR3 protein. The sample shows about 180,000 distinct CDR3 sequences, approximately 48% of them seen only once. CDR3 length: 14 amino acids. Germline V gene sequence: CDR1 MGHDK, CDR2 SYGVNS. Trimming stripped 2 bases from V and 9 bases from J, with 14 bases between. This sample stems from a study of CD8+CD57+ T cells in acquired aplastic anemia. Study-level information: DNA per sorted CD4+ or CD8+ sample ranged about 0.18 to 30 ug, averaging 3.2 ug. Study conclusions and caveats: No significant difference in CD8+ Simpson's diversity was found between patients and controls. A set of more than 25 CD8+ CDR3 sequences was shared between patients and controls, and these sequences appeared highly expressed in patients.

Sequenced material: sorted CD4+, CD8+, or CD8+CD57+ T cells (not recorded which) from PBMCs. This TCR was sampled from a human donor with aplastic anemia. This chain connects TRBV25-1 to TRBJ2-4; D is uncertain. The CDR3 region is CASSEVGGEGIQYF. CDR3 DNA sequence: TGTGCCAGCAGTGAAGTAGGTGGAGAAGGCATTCAGTACTTC. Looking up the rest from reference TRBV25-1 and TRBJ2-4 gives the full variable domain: EADIYQTPRYLVIGTGKKITLECSQTMGHDKMYWYQQDPGMELHLIHYSYGVNSTEKGDLSSESTVSRIRTEHFPLTLESARPSHTSQYLCASSEVGGEGIQYFGAGTRLSVL.